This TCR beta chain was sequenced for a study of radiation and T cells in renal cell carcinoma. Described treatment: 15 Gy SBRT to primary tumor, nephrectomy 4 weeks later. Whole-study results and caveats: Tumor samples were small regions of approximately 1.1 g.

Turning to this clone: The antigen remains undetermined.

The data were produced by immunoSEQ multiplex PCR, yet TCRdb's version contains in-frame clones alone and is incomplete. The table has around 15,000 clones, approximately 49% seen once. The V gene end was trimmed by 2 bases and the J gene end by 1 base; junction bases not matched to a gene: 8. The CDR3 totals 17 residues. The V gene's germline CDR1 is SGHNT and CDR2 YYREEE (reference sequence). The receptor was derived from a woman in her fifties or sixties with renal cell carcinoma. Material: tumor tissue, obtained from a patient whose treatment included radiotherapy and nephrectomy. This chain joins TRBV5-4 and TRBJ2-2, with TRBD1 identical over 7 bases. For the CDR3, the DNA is TGTGCCAGCAGCTTCACCTCAGGACAGGAGAACACCGGGGAGCTGTTTTTT. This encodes CASSFTSGQENTGELFF.